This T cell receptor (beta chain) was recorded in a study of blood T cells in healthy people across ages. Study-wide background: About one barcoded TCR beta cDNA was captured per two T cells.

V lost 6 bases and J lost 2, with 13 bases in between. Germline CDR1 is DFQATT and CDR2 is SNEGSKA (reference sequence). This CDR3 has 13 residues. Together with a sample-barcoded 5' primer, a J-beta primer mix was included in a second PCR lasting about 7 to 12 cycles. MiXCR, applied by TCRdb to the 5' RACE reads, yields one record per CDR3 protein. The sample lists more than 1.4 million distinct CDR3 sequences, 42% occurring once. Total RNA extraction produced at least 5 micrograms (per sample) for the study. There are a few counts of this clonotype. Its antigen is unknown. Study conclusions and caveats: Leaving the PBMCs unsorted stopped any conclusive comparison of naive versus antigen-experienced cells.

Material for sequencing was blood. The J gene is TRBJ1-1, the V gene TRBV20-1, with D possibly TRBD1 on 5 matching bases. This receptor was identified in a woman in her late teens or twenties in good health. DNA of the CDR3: TGCAGTGCGTTGGGACCTCTAAACACTGAAGCTTTCTTT. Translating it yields CSALGPLNTEAFF.